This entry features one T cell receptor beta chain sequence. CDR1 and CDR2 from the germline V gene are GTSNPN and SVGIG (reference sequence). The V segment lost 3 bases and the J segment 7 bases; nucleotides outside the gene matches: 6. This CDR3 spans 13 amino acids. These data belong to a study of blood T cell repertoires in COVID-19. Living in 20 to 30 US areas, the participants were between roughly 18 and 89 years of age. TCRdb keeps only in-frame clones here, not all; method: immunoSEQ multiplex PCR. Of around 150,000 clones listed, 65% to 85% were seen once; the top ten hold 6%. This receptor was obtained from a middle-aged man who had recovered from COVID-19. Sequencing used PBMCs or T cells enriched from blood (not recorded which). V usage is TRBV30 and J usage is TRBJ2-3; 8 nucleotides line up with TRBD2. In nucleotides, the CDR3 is TGTGCCTGGAGCCGGGGGGGCGGCTATACGCAGTATTTT. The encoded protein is CAWSRGGGYTQYF. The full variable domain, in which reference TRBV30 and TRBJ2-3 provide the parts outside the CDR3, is SQTIHQWPATLVQPVGSPLSLECTVEGTSNPNLYWYRQAAGRGLQLLFYSVGIGQISSEVPQNLSASRPQDRQFILSSKKLLLSDSGFYLCAWSRGGGYTQYFGPGTRLTVL.